This T cell receptor (beta chain) appears in the sequencing data of a study of T cells in Graves' hyperthyroidism and ophthalmopathy. Trimming at V came to 5 bases and at J to 7 bases, leaving 14 bases not matched to a gene. Germline values: CDR1 SGHAT, CDR2 FQNNGV. The CDR3 covers 16 residues. Ophthalmopathy patients showed a Clinical Activity Score of at least 3, NOSPECS grade of at least 4 and duration under 3 months. There are many counts of this clonotype. Amplification yielded TCR beta CDR3 regions, with RNA transcripts as the source. In the first-round RT-PCR of the TCR CDR3, the HTBI primer set was used. A single record per CDR3 protein comes from TCRdb applying MiXCR to the multiplex PCR reads. This table has more than 300,000 distinct CDR3 sequences, less than 20% appearing once.

This sequence originates from a man younger than 35 with Graves' ophthalmopathy. The sample comprised blood. J is TRBJ2-7 and V is TRBV11-2; the match to TRBD1 covers 10 bases. The CDR3 bases are TGTGCCAGCAGCATCTCCGGGACAGGGGTTGTACGGGAGCAGTACTTC. It translates to CASSISGTGVVREQYF.